This TCR beta chain emerged from a study of monozygotic twins with inflammatory bowel disease. After re-calling the 5' RACE reads, TCRdb lists one entry per CDR3 protein, DNA absent. This sample's table reports over 200,000 distinct CDR3 sequences. The CDR3 totals 12 residues. Germline loops: CDR1 KGHSH, CDR2 LQKENI. V gene TRBV18 combines with J gene TRBJ2-1. The origin of this receptor is a human donor with ulcerative colitis or Crohn's disease, or a healthy co-twin of an affected twin (not recorded which). Sequenced: blood. The CDR3 here is CASSPPNNEQFF.